Shown below are 27 T cell receptor beta chains from a single sample sequenced in a study of T cells in localized non-small cell lung cancer. The method was immunoSEQ multiplex PCR; TCRdb's version includes in-frame clones alone and lacks a portion of them. The sample records over 25,000 clones, 78% being singletons. Here the sequenced sample was peripheral blood, taken before any cancer treatment. Receptors originate from a male donor aged 60 or over with stage II squamous cell lung carcinoma.

This clone was seen more than once but under ten times. A junction end diverges from the germline sequence, so it may reflect a read error. V usage is TRBV12-5 and J usage is TRBJ2-2; TRBD2 matches 10 bases. This CDR3 region has 18 residues. Germline V CDR1 and CDR2: LGHNT, FRNRAP. The CDR3 coding sequence is TGTGCTAGTGGCTTGGTAGCGGGAGGAGCAAGAGGGGGCGGGGAGCTGTTTTTT. Translating gives CASGLVAGGARGGGELFF.

The chain employs TRBV9 and TRBJ1-1, with D perhaps TRBD1 (5 bases). The CDR3 extends over 13 amino acids. The V gene's germline CDR1 is SGDLS and CDR2 YYNGEE. Trimming took off 5 bases at V and 1 base at J, with 9 bases between the two ends. The CDR3 spells CASSMGPNTEAFF. CDR3 nucleotide sequence: TGTGCCAGCAGTATGGGGCCGAACACTGAAGCTTTCTTT. Using reference TRBV9 and TRBJ1-1 for the parts outside the CDR3, the full variable domain is DSGVTQTPKHLITATGQRVTLRCSPRSGDLSVYWYQQSLDQGLQFLIQYYNGEERAKGNILERFSAQQFPDLHSELNLSSLELGDSALYFCASSMGPNTEAFFGQGTRLTVV.

This chain uses TRBV30 with TRBJ1-2; a possible D gene is TRBD1 (6 bases). V was trimmed by 7 bases and J by 2 bases, leaving 11 bases between them. Germline V gene sequence: CDR1 GTSNPN, CDR2 SVGIG (reference sequence). The CDR3 sequence is 12 residues long. The CDR3 DNA is TGTGCCTCTAGGACAGAGAACTATGGCTACACCTTC. Its translation: CASRTENYGYTF.

The gene calls are TRBV5-1 and TRBJ2-4, with TRBD1 identical over 7 bases. CDR1 and CDR2 from the germline V gene are SGHRS and YFSETQ. The CDR3 totals 13 residues. Germline trimming cut 4 bases from V and 5 bases from J; bases unmatched to any gene: 3. In DNA, the CDR3 is TGCGCCAGCAGCGACGGGACAGAAAACATTCAGTACTTC. Protein sequence: CASSDGTENIQYF.

This clone was detected only once. This sequence joins TRBV6-1 and TRBJ2-3; no reliable D call. Between the trimmed V and J ends, which lost 3 bases and 6 bases, there was a span of 13 bases. This CDR3 has 14 amino acids. Germline V gene sequence: CDR1 MNHNS, CDR2 SASEGT. The CDR3 DNA reads as TGTGCCAGCAGTGAGGTCTCGCCCCCCGATACGCAGTATTTT. Its protein product is CASSEVSPPDTQYF.

The chain uses TRBV18 and TRBJ1-5; 9 bases map to TRBD1. Unmatched junction bases numbered 0, after V lost 4 bases and J lost 2 bases. Germline-derived CDR1 and CDR2 are KGHSH and LQKENI. CDR3 size: 14 residues. This chain's CDR3 is CASSRTGGNQPQHF. The CDR3 DNA is TGTGCCAGCTCACGGACAGGGGGCAATCAGCCCCAGCATTTT.

This sequence joins TRBV6-5 and TRBJ2-3; D tentatively fits TRBD1 or TRBD2 (5 bases each). V lost 7 bases, J lost 9 bases, and 20 bases lay in between. The germline V gene encodes CDR1 MNHEY and CDR2 SVGAGI. The CDR3 is made up of 14 amino acids. The CDR3 DNA sequence: TGTGCCAGCACACGGGACCACACCTCGGGGACGCAGTATTTT. The encoded protein is CASTRDHTSGTQYF.

The chain joins TRBV5-1 to TRBJ1-4, with D possibly being TRBD1 (6 bases). V lost 1 base, J lost 4 bases, and 11 bases lay in between. The CDR3 is 15 amino acids. Germline loops: CDR1 SGHRS, CDR2 YFSETQ. The CDR3 region is CASSLTQGINEKLFF. CDR3 nucleotide sequence: TGCGCCAGCAGCTTGACCCAGGGGATTAATGAAAAACTGTTTTTT.

The gene calls are TRBV6-5 and TRBJ1-2, with D perhaps TRBD1 (6 bases). V was cut by 7 bases and J by 8 bases, with 14 bases left in between. The CDR3 loop spans 12 amino acids. CDR1 and CDR2 from the germline V gene are MNHEY and SVGAGI. The CDR3 nucleotides are TGTGCCAGCACCGCGGGGGCGCTCGGCTACACCTTC. Protein sequence: CASTAGALGYTF.

The chain recombines TRBV28 with TRBJ2-1; D possibly corresponds to TRBD1 (6 bases). CDR3 length: 18 amino acids. Deletions cut 5 bases from V and 4 bases from J, with 24 bases between. Germline CDR1 reads MDHEN; CDR2 reads SYDVKM. CDR3 sequence reads: CASSPRQGTRVIYNEQFF. CDR3 DNA: TGTGCCAGCAGTCCCCGCCAGGGGACCAGGGTTATATACAATGAGCAGTTCTTC.

This chain links TRBV19 with TRBJ2-1; the D is unclear. The CDR3 is 13 amino acids. V was shortened by 5 bases and J by 10 bases, with 15 bases between the two germline ends. The germline V gene encodes CDR1 LNHDA and CDR2 SQIVND (reference sequence). The CDR3 nucleotides are TGTGCCAGTAGTTCCCCTGGACGACCAGAGCAGTTCTTC. Amino acid sequence: CASSSPGRPEQFF.

The J gene is TRBJ1-5, the V gene TRBV7-9; D unclear. Germline V gene data show CDR1 as SEHNR and CDR2 as FQNEAQ (reference sequence). CDR3 length equals 16 residues. V dropped 1 base and J dropped 3 bases, with 13 bases sitting between them. CDR3 loop: CASSLGIGADNQPQHF. Here the CDR3 DNA reads TGTGCCAGCAGCTTAGGCATAGGAGCCGACAATCAGCCCCAGCATTTT. The full variable domain, in which reference TRBV7-9 and TRBJ1-5 provide the parts outside the CDR3, is DTGVSQNPRHKITKRGQNVTFRCDPISEHNRLYWYRQTLGQGPEFLTYFQNEAQLEKSRLLSDRFSAERPKGSFSTLEIQRTEQGDSAMYLCASSLGIGADNQPQHFGDGTRLSIL.

The CDR3 region is CASCSGAVETQYF. The CDR3 DNA follows: TGTGCCAGCTGCAGCGGGGCGGTAGAGACCCAGTACTTC. The chain joins TRBV7-2 to TRBJ2-5, with 7 bases identical to TRBD2. The V gene end was trimmed by 8 bases and the J gene end by 4 bases; junction bases not matched to a gene: 7. The CDR3 sequence is 13 residues long. The germline V gene has CDR1 SGHTA and CDR2 FQGNSA.

This clone was seen only a few times. The chain is built from TRBV5-8 and TRBJ1-6, with 10 bases lining up with TRBD1. With 4 bases clipped from V and 8 bases from J, the junction kept 9 bases outside the gene matches. Germline V lookup: CDR1 SGHTS, CDR2 YDEGEE. This CDR3 is built from 16 residues. CDR3 sequence: CASSPLTGGRDSPLHF. The DNA of the CDR3 is TGTGCCAGCAGCCCACTGACAGGGGGCAGGGATTCACCCCTCCACTTT.

The gene calls are TRBV5-4 and TRBJ1-2; TRBD1 is a possible D gene (5 bases). The V end lost 1 base, the J end lost 8 bases, and 12 bases lay between the germline ends. Germline V CDR1 and CDR2: SGHNT, YYREEE (reference sequence). The length of the CDR3 is 13 residues. CDR3 bases: TGTGCCAGCAGCTTGAGCAGGGTAAAGGGCTACACCTTC. It yields the protein CASSLSRVKGYTF.

V gene TRBV6-5 combines with J gene TRBJ1-6; unclear D gene. Germline V gives CDR1 MNHEY, CDR2 SVGAGI. The V gene lost 0 bases and the J gene lost 14 bases, with 17 bases spanning the gap. The CDR3 has 15 residues. The CDR3 protein is CASSYSKNLHPALHF. DNA of the CDR3: TGTGCCAGCAGTTACTCGAAGAACCTCCACCCAGCCCTCCACTTT.

This chain links TRBV7-9 with TRBJ2-7; D is uncertain. V was clipped by 5 bases and J by 5 bases, with 16 bases between them. There are 14 residues in the CDR3. Germline loops: CDR1 SEHNR, CDR2 FQNEAQ (reference sequence). The CDR3 sequence: CASSEPPIIHEQYF. The CDR3 nucleotides are TGTGCCAGCAGCGAACCGCCCATTATCCACGAGCAGTACTTC.

V and J are TRBV27 and TRBJ1-2; 7 positions match TRBD1. V was clipped by 8 bases and J by 7 bases; unmatched bases: 13. Germline V gene data show CDR1 as MNHEY and CDR2 as SMNVEV (reference sequence). This CDR3 has 14 residues. The CDR3 spells CASHPRQGLSGYTF. The CDR3 DNA sequence: TGTGCCAGCCACCCGAGACAGGGCTTGAGTGGCTACACCTTC.

The chain uses TRBV18 and TRBJ1-1; D is unresolved. The V end was cut by 5 bases, the J end by 3 bases, with 13 bases between. Germline V gene lookup returns CDR1 KGHSH and CDR2 LQKENI. There are 14 residues in the CDR3. The CDR3 sequence: CASSETDSDTEAFF. The CDR3 DNA sequence: TGTGCCAGCTCAGAAACGGACTCAGACACTGAAGCTTTCTTT.

The chain is built from TRBV7-9 and TRBJ2-3; D may be TRBD2 (7 bases). This CDR3 spans 12 amino acids. Trimming cost V 10 bases and J 5 bases, with 13 bases left between them. Germline CDR1 SEHNR, CDR2 FQNEAQ (reference sequence). CDR3 in DNA: TGTGCCACCGGGGGGCAGGGAGATACGCAGTATTTT. This translates into CATGGQGDTQYF. Together with reference TRBV7-9 and TRBJ2-3, the CDR3 gives the full variable domain: DTGVSQNPRHKITKRGQNVTFRCDPISEHNRLYWYRQTLGQGPEFLTYFQNEAQLEKSRLLSDRFSAERPKGSFSTLEIQRTEQGDSAMYLCATGGQGDTQYFGPGTRLTVL.

This clone was seen once. The chain is built from TRBV6-1 and TRBJ1-1, with D possibly TRBD1 on 5 matching bases. CDR3 size: 14 residues. CDR1 is MNHNS and CDR2 is SASEGT in the germline V gene. V was shortened by 7 bases and J by 5 bases, with 17 bases between the two germline ends. CDR3 sequence (DNA): TGTGCCAGCATTCCGGTGGGGGTAAGGACTGAAGCTTTCTTT. Residues: CASIPVGVRTEAFF.

This clone was seen many times. CDR3 sequence reads: CATSLGTGTSNSPLHF. The DNA of the CDR3 is TGTGCCACCAGCTTGGGGACAGGGACCTCCAATTCACCCCTCCACTTT. The V call is TRBV15, the J call TRBJ1-6, with 9 bases that match TRBD1. The germline V gene encodes CDR1 LNHNV and CDR2 YYDKDF (reference sequence). Trimming took 5 bases from V and 7 from J; bases not matched to a gene: 9. The CDR3 has 16 amino acids.

The table lists this clone with a count of one. The germline gene is not matched at one end of the junction; a read error may be the cause. The chain combines TRBV19 with TRBJ2-1; TRBD2 matches at 14 bases. CDR1 and CDR2 (germline): LNHDA, SQIVND (reference sequence). The CDR3 has 17 amino acids. This CDR3 reads CASSMDGTSGRGNERFF. The CDR3 DNA follows: TGTGCCAGTAGTATGGACGGGACTAGCGGGAGAGGGAATGAGCGGTTCTTC.

This clone occurred once. The rearrangement uses TRBV25-1 and TRBJ2-1; D may be TRBD2 (7 bases). Germline CDR1 MGHDK, CDR2 SYGVNS. V dropped 5 bases and J dropped 8 bases, with 16 bases sitting between them. CDR3 size: 14 residues. CDR3 amino acids: CASSLWGGLDEQFF. The CDR3 DNA reads as TGTGCCAGCAGTCTGTGGGGGGGCCTTGATGAGCAGTTCTTC.

V is TRBV7-6 and J is TRBJ1-2, with D hard to call. Germline CDR1 is SGHVS and CDR2 is FNYEAQ. Trimming left V 1 base short and J 8 bases short, with 8 bases between. CDR3 length: 12 amino acids. This CDR3 is CASSLVGGGYTF. The CDR3 DNA sequence: TGTGCCAGCAGCTTAGTTGGAGGAGGCTACACCTTC.

The chain recombines TRBV11-3 with TRBJ2-1, with a weak D call TRBD2 (5 bases). This CDR3 is 15 amino acids long. The V and J ends lost 5 bases and 2 bases respectively, with 13 bases between them. Per germline, CDR1 SGHNT and CDR2 YENEEA. The CDR3 DNA is TGTGCCAGCAGCCCCGGGATTGGCACCTACAATGAGCAGTTCTTC. Protein: CASSPGIGTYNEQFF.

The chain joins TRBV6-5 to TRBJ1-1, with 7 bases matching TRBD1. Germline-derived CDR1 and CDR2 are MNHEY and SVGAGI. CDR3 length: 15 residues. The V segment lost 5 bases and the J segment 1 base; nucleotides outside the gene matches: 7. CDR3 sequence (DNA): TGTGCCAGCAGTCCCCTGGGACAGCCGAACACTGAAGCTTTCTTT. Protein: CASSPLGQPNTEAFF.